This paragraph covers one T cell receptor beta chain sequence. Its specific antigen is unknown. The data were taken from a study of CXCR3-negative and CXCR3-positive naive CD8 T cells (dated by TCRdb to the late 2010s). About the full investigation: In total, roughly 140 million TRB reads were obtained, which works out to roughly 1.5 +/- 0.3 million reads per library. TRBV-TRBJ cluster analysis included naive subsets from a handful of donors and memory cells from 3 donors. The diversity and physicochemical repertoire analyses included ten to eleven donors pooled from two independent experiments. Results the study describes overall, beyond this receptor: Because CXCR3 expression was partially decreased after cryopreservation, freshly isolated PBMCs were used for most assays. Naive CXCR3-negative and CXCR3-positive cells from the same donor showed similar TRBV-TRBJ usage, whereas memory cells showed distinct patterns. Repertoire diversity was comparably high in both naive subsets but much lower in memory CD8+ T cells. Because surface CD5, which is linked to self-reactivity in mice, was comparable between the naive subsets, TCR interaction strength was also inferred from TRB CDR3 physicochemical properties. Compared with CXCR3-negative naive cells, CXCR3-positive naive cells had TRB CDR3s with higher hydrophobicity (lower Kidera factor 4), lower energy, and higher strength and volume indices.

The instrument given in TCRdb is NextSeq 550. The Human TCR Profiling Kit (MiLaboratory) was used to prepare UMI-labeled 5' RACE TRB cDNA libraries. The full amount of extracted RNA was used for cDNA synthesis, and the full amount of resulting cDNA was used for PCR amplification. Libraries were prepared in parallel with an identical number of PCR cycles. As for how the authors treated the data: MIGEC and MiXCR extracted about 53,000 +/- 10,000 unique UMI-labeled TRB cDNA molecules per library, requiring at least two reads per UMI. Each library averaged 40,000 +/- 10,000 functional in-frame TRB CDR3 nucleotide clonotypes without stop codons. Diversity metrics, including normalized Shannon-Wiener and Chao1, were computed in VDJtools after downsampling to 5000 UMI-labeled TRB molecules per sample. Clonotype-size-weighted physicochemical properties of the central five CDR3 residues (interaction energy, strength, volume and Kidera factor 4) were computed in VDJtools. The reads underwent TCRdb reprocessing, giving one record for each CDR3 protein sequence and no DNA. The V and J calls follow TCRdb's processing rather than the paper's. The table for this sample records some 130,000 distinct CDR3 sequences. 0.4% to 0.5% of the sample is held by the ten biggest clonotypes.

CDR1 SQVTM and CDR2 ANQGSEA were looked up in the germline V gene. From the cysteine through the phenylalanine, the CDR3 covers 13 amino acids. No DNA sequence was recorded. For every CD8+ T cell subset, around 300,000 cells were flow-sorted straight into RLT lysis buffer, and each subset was sorted in triplicate. To keep memory contaminants out, a stringent definition of naive CD8+ T cells was applied: CD45RO-CCR7+CD27+CD95-. Using standard density gradient centrifugation, peripheral blood mononuclear cells were isolated from buffy coats. Naive CXCR3-negative and CXCR3-positive CD8+ T cells were flow-sorted using a FACSAria III. Total RNA was extracted from sorted cells using an RNeasy Mini Kit.

The source material was naive CXCR3+ CD8+ T cells from blood. The cell subset or site label here, explained by the study, means: CD45RO-CCR7+CD27+CD95- naive CD8+ T cells expressing CXCR3 (TNR3+). This chain joins TRBV29-1 to TRBJ1-1; TCRdb proposes TRBD1, but this gene call is untestable without DNA. This receptor was obtained from a human donor in good health. Some clones in this sample may be carry-over from other donors' samples. The CDR3 reads as follows: CSVATGMNTEAFF.